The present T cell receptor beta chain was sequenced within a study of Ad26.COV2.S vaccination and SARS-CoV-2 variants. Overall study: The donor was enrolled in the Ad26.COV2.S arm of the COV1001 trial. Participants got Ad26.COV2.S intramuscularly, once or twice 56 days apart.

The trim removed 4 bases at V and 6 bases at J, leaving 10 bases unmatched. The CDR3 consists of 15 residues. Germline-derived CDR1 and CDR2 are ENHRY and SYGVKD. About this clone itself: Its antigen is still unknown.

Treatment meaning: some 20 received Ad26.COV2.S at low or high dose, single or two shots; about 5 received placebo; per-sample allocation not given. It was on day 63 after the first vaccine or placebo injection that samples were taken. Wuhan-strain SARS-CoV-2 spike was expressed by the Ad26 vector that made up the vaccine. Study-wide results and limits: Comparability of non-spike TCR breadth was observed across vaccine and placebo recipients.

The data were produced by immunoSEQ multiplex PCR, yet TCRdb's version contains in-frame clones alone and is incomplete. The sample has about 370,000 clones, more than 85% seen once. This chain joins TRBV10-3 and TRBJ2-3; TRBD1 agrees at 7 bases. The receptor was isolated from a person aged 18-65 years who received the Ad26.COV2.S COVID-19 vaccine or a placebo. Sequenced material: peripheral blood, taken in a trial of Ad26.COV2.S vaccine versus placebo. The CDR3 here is CAISGTRGIADTQYF. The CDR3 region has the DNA TGTGCCATCAGTGGAACCAGGGGGATTGCGGATACGCAGTATTTT.